Listed below are T cell receptor beta chains from one sample, sequenced in a study of beta chain features in type 1 diabetes. The repertoire was sequenced with immunoSEQ multiplex PCR; TCRdb's copy has only in-frame clones and lacks some. The table has 120,000 or so clones, 17% seen once; the top ten hold 2.6%. The sample was central memory CD4+ T cells from blood. These receptors came from a man younger than 35 with type 1 diabetes. CDR3s include the opening cysteine and the closing phenylalanine or tryptophan. Each record gives: V gene, J gene, D gene, CDR3 length, clone size, CDR3 protein, CDR3 DNA. A D gene is named only where the DNA matches it firmly. Clone size appears in some rows only: once, few, many, or a class for an expanded clone.

TRBV30	TRBJ2-7	-	12	few	CAWSVLEDEQYF	TGTGCCTGGAGTGTCCTCGAGGACGAGCAGTACTTC
TRBV7-2	TRBJ2-7	-	15	many	CASSFSRGGLYEQYF	TGTGCCAGCAGCTTTTCCCGAGGGGGACTCTACGAGCAGTACTTC
TRBV30	TRBJ2-5	TRBD1	13	few	CAWGRQGAETQYF	TGTGCCTGGGGTAGACAGGGGGCGGAGACCCAGTACTTC
TRBV7-2	TRBJ1-1	TRBD1	13	few	CASSLDRDTEAFF	TGTGCCAGCAGCTTGGACAGGGACACTGAAGCTTTCTTT
TRBV14	TRBJ2-1	-	17	many	CASSRTLTGDSYNEQFF	TGTGCCAGCAGCCGGACGTTAACGGGGGATTCCTACAATGAGCAGTTCTTC
TRBV9	TRBJ2-5	-	14	few	CASSVRGLQETQYF	TGTGCCAGCAGCGTCCGGGGACTCCAAGAGACCCAGTACTTC
TRBV30	TRBJ1-2	-	12	-	CAWNPLTGGYTF	TGTGCCTGGAATCCCCTTACCGGTGGCTACACCTTC
TRBV28	TRBJ2-7	-	14	-	CASTPGWGAYEQYF	TGTGCCAGCACCCCCGGATGGGGGGCCTACGAGCAGTACTTC
TRBV7-2	TRBJ2-6	-	15	few	CASSPQTGGANVLTF	TGTGCCAGCAGCCCCCAAACGGGCGGGGCCAACGTCCTGACTTTC
TRBV7-9	TRBJ2-4	TRBD1	16	few	CASSLSGGFAKNIQYF	TGTGCCAGCAGCTTATCAGGGGGCTTCGCCAAAAACATTCAGTACTTC
TRBV7-9	TRBJ2-3	TRBD2	14	-	CASGAGGRADTQYF	TGTGCCAGCGGAGCGGGCGGGAGGGCAGATACGCAGTATTTT
TRBV28	TRBJ1-2	-	13	-	CASSLGQGWSYTF	TGTGCCAGCAGTTTGGGGCAGGGATGGAGCTACACCTTC
TRBV6-5	TRBJ1-2	-	15	-	CASSYSISGAGGYTF	TGTGCCAGCAGTTACTCGATATCGGGGGCTGGTGGCTACACCTTC
TRBV7-3	TRBJ1-5	-	13	-	CASSLQGNQPQHF	TGTGCCAGCAGCTTACAGGGAAATCAGCCCCAGCATTTT
TRBV10-3	TRBJ2-5	-	12	-	CAISERQETQYF	TGTGCCATCAGTGAACGACAAGAGACCCAGTACTTC
TRBV6-5	TRBJ2-7	-	12	few	CASSRHGYEQYF	TGTGCCAGCAGTCGCCACGGCTACGAGCAGTACTTC
TRBV5-4	TRBJ1-3	-	14	few	CASSFGAPGNTIYF	TGTGCCAGCAGCTTCGGGGCACCAGGAAACACCATATATTTT
TRBV7-2	TRBJ2-7	TRBD1	15	-	CASSLAAGGAREQYF	TGTGCCAGCAGCTTAGCGGCAGGGGGCGCGCGGGAGCAGTACTTC
TRBV6-6	TRBJ2-7	TRBD2	13	-	CASTGTSPYEQYF	TGTGCCAGCACAGGGACTAGCCCCTACGAGCAGTACTTC
TRBV18	TRBJ2-5	-	15	-	CASSPSTVYQETQYF	TGTGCCAGCTCACCTTCGACAGTGTACCAAGAGACCCAGTACTTC
TRBV7-9	TRBJ2-1	-	14	-	CASSYDGTYNEQFF	TGTGCCAGCAGCTACGACGGCACCTACAATGAGCAGTTCTTC
TRBV29-1	TRBJ2-1	-	16	few	CSVEIGSERVYNEQFF	TGCAGCGTTGAAATAGGGTCGGAGAGAGTCTACAATGAGCAGTTCTTC
TRBV14	TRBJ2-1	-	13	few	CASSQDLRGDLLF	TGTGCCAGCAGCCAAGACCTGAGGGGCGACCTCCTCTTC
TRBV14	TRBJ2-3	-	16	-	CASSHRSAGGTDTQYF	TGTGCCAGCAGCCACAGAAGCGCAGGGGGCACAGATACGCAGTATTTT
TRBV5-6	TRBJ2-3	-	14	-	CASSFRTVTDTQYF	TGTGCCAGCAGCTTTAGAACAGTCACAGATACGCAGTATTTT
TRBV4-1	TRBJ2-5	-	13	few	CASSPWRGETQYF	TGCGCCAGCAGCCCCTGGCGAGGGGAGACCCAGTACTTC
TRBV7-6	TRBJ2-5	TRBD1	14	once	CASSLVSTGDTQYF	TGTGCCAGCAGCTTAGTTAGTACAGGGGACACCCAGTACTTC
TRBV2	TRBJ2-7	-	15	-	CASSMTGPRSIEQYF	TGTGCCAGCAGCATGACTGGGCCGCGGTCGATCGAGCAGTACTTC
TRBV30	TRBJ2-4	-	17	many	CASEGSDRTGAKNIQYF	TGTGCCTCCGAAGGTTCCGACCGGACGGGGGCCAAAAACATTCAGTACTTC
TRBV28	TRBJ1-5	-	13	few	CASSLPNRGPQHF	TGTGCCAGCAGTTTGCCTAACCGGGGGCCCCAGCATTTT
TRBV9	TRBJ2-4	TRBD1	15	few	CASSLRDSERNIQYF	TGTGCCAGCAGCCTCAGGGACAGTGAGAGGAACATTCAGTACTTC
TRBV5-1	TRBJ2-5	TRBD2	15	many	CASSGLGTSAETQYF	TGCGCCAGCAGCGGGCTGGGGACTAGCGCTGAGACCCAGTACTTC
TRBV10-3	TRBJ1-2	-	13	few	CAISESQIYGYTF	TGTGCCATCAGTGAGTCACAGATTTATGGCTACACCTTC
TRBV28	TRBJ2-7	-	15	-	CASSLMGGSAYEQYF	TGTGCCAGCAGTTTAATGGGAGGATCCGCCTACGAGCAGTACTTC
TRBV28	TRBJ1-2	-	12	few	CASTQPGHGYTF	TGTGCCAGCACCCAGCCAGGACATGGCTACACCTTC
TRBV7-9	TRBJ2-7	-	14	-	CASSLGQDRDEQYF	TGTGCCAGCAGCTTAGGACAGGATCGCGACGAGCAGTACTTC
TRBV7-3	TRBJ1-2	TRBD1	15	-	CASSRYRGPYYGYTF	TGTGCCAGCAGCCGATACAGGGGTCCTTATTATGGCTACACCTTC
TRBV7-9	TRBJ2-7	TRBD2	16	few	CASSLTSGTSSYEQYF	TGTGCCAGCAGCTTAACTAGCGGGACTAGCTCCTACGAGCAGTACTTC
TRBV28	TRBJ1-5	-	14	-	CASSLRASNQPQHF	TGTGCCAGCAGTTTGCGGGCCAGCAATCAGCCCCAGCATTTT
TRBV7-6	TRBJ1-5	-	14	few	CASSSTDSNQPQHF	TGTGCCAGCAGCTCAACAGATAGCAATCAGCCCCAGCATTTT
TRBV7-2	TRBJ1-5	TRBD1	15	few	CASSSGTGNNQPQHF	TGTGCCAGCAGTAGCGGGACAGGCAACAATCAGCCCCAGCATTTT
TRBV5-1	TRBJ1-5	-	13	-	CAISLDSNQPQHF	TGCGCCATCAGCCTAGATAGCAATCAGCCCCAGCATTTT
TRBV4-3	TRBJ2-1	-	12	-	CASSQDVHEQFF	TGCGCCAGCAGCCAAGACGTCCATGAGCAGTTCTTC
TRBV11-1	TRBJ2-6	-	16	few	CASSSQGRAGANVLTF	TGTGCCAGCAGCTCCCAGGGCAGGGCTGGGGCCAACGTCCTGACTTTC
TRBV2	TRBJ1-1	-	11	-	CASSEVRVAFF	TGTGCCAGCAGTGAAGTCCGGGTGGCTTTCTTT
TRBV25-1	TRBJ2-7	TRBD1	14	few	CASLPLTGSYEQYF	TGTGCCAGCCTCCCCTTGACAGGGTCTTACGAGCAGTACTTC
TRBV30	TRBJ2-2	TRBD1	15	few	CAWRGRTGPSGELFF	TGTGCCTGGAGGGGGCGGACAGGGCCGAGCGGGGAGCTGTTTTTT
TRBV19	TRBJ2-2	TRBD1	16	few	CASSIRQGARPGELFF	TGTGCCAGTAGTATCCGACAGGGGGCCAGACCCGGGGAGCTGTTTTTT
TRBV5-1	TRBJ2-5	TRBD1	15	-	CASSLTGTGGETQYF	TGCGCCAGCAGCTTGACCGGGACAGGAGGAGAGACCCAGTACTTC